A selection of T cell receptor beta chains follows, all from one sample in a study of OX40 agonist ivuxolimab in advanced cancers. Method: immunoSEQ multiplex PCR; TCRdb's copy keeps in-frame clones and lacks some. This table holds roughly 56,000 clones, approximately 86% found once. The source was CD4+ or CD8+ T cells sorted from blood, collected in a trial of the OX40 agonist ivuxolimab. These receptors all come from an adult with an advanced solid tumor such as melanoma, head and neck, liver or kidney cancer. CDR3s include the opening cysteine and the closing phenylalanine or tryptophan.

TRBJ1-6 | TRBV10-1 | CASSAAGGSPLHF
TRBJ1-1 | TRBV30 | CAWSVRRDTEAFF
TRBJ1-3 | TRBV23-1 | CASSQSGGQHGNTIYF
TRBJ1-2 | TRBV7-2 | CASSPGSGYTF
TRBJ2-1 | TRBV23-1 | CASPKGQPLQFF
TRBJ2-6 | TRBV10-3 | CAISEGFAGANVLTF
TRBJ1-6 | TRBV2 | CASKKGGDRNSPLHF
TRBJ2-2 | TRBV5-1 | CASSLGAGGSDTGELFF
TRBJ2-7 | TRBV29-1 | CSVPASGSYEQYF
TRBJ2-3 | TRBV6-6 | CASSVVGTDTQYF
TRBJ2-5 | TRBV12-5 | CASGLGAPGGQETQYF
TRBJ1-1 | TRBV25-1 | CASSEAGRDTEAFF
TRBJ1-2 | TRBV7-2 | CASSFRDARGGYTF
TRBJ2-1 | TRBV6-5 | CASSYLTSSSYNEQFF
TRBJ1-1 | TRBV6-5 | CASSYSRSGNTEAFF
TRBJ1-5 | TRBV7-2 | CASSRGGNQPQHF
TRBJ2-5 | TRBV19 | CAASKRAGVGETQYF
TRBJ2-7 | TRBV10-1 | CASKKSGLAGHKALSYEQYF
TRBJ1-1 | TRBV30 | CAWSRSGFVAFF
TRBJ2-7 | TRBV6-6 | CASSYSAGSSYEQYF
TRBJ2-3 | TRBV4-1 | CASSPTRGTDTQYF
TRBJ2-1 | TRBV7-6 | CASSLAGGTGFHNEQFF
TRBJ1-3 | TRBV4-1 | CASSQDGTGSGNTIYF
TRBJ1-3 | TRBV11-2 | CASSLGVNTIYF
TRBJ1-5 | TRBV4-2 | CASSQIQGLENQPQHF
TRBJ1-1 | TRBV30 | CAWRGEGFTEAFF
TRBJ2-2 | TRBV7-2 | CASSLARATGELFF
TRBJ2-5 | TRBV4-1 | CASSQVEGTGQETQYF
TRBJ2-7 | TRBV7-9 | CASSLLEGPYEQYF
TRBJ1-2 | TRBV6-1 | CASSQGPAYLYTF
TRBJ2-2 | TRBV30 | CAWAYSFGELFF
TRBJ2-7 | TRBV7-9 | CASSFWDSTYEQYF
TRBJ1-6 | TRBV5-4 | CASSPTQGLSPLHF
TRBJ2-3 | TRBV4-2 | CASSRRTSTDTQYF
TRBJ2-2 | TRBV7-9 | CASSLSQRELFF
TRBJ1-1 | TRBV6-5 | CASSNWDGNTEAFF
TRBJ1-4 | TRBV28 | CASRKGGGGREKLFF